Listed here are 28 T cell receptor beta chains from one sample, sequenced in a study of regulatory T cells in long-lasting Graves disease. Construction of TCR beta libraries relied on iRepertoire HTBI primers and on Arm-PCR targeting CDR3 regions. TCRdb called the multiplex PCR reads again in MiXCR, with one record for every CDR3 protein. This table has 400,000 to 650,000 distinct CDR3 sequences, 15% to 20% appearing once. The time point here: newly diagnosed GD, antithyroid drugs for less than 3 months. Making the TCR library involved RNA that had been extracted from PBMCs. Another study also made use of these data, one on T cells in Graves' hyperthyroidism and ophthalmopathy.

The source material was peripheral blood mononuclear cells (PBMCs), sampled at new diagnosis, from a patient treated with antithyroid drugs. These receptors originate from a woman aged 35-65 years with Graves disease.

V gene TRBV7-6 combines with J gene TRBJ2-5, with 14 bases identical to TRBD2. Germline trimming cut 3 bases from V and 5 bases from J; bases unmatched to any gene: 5. The germline V gene has CDR1 SGHVS and CDR2 FNYEAQ. CDR3 length equals 16 residues. The CDR3 coding sequence is TGTGCCAGCAGCTTGTGGACTAGCGGGGGGATTGAGACCCAGTACTTC. Protein product: CASSLWTSGGIETQYF.

This clonotype was observed a few times. This chain uses TRBV11-3 with TRBJ2-4; 9 bases match TRBD1. The CDR3 spans 15 residues. After removal of 1 base from V and 8 bases from J, the junction contained 6 bases not matched to a gene. Germline V gene sequence: CDR1 SGHNT, CDR2 YENEEA. The CDR3 DNA is TGTGCCAGCAGCTTAGCCGGGGACAGGGTGCACATTCAGTACTTC. Residues: CASSLAGDRVHIQYF.

The V and J genes are TRBV6-2 or TRBV6-3 and TRBJ2-3, with TRBD1 matching over 8 bases. The CDR3 length is 14 residues. Trimming removed 4 bases from V and 4 bases from J; junction bases left unmatched: 4. CDR1 is MNHEY, CDR2 SVGEGT, per germline. CDR3 in amino acids: CASSSPGGPDTQYF. The DNA of the CDR3 is TGTGCCAGCAGTTCCCCAGGGGGCCCAGATACGCAGTATTTT.

This clonotype has more than one count but fewer than ten. This chain connects TRBV5-5 to TRBJ1-6; TRBD1 might be the D (5 bases). This CDR3 is 16 amino acids long. V was shortened by 4 bases and J by 10 bases, with 21 bases between the two germline ends. From germline, CDR1 is SGHKS and CDR2 YYEKEE (reference sequence). The CDR3 here is CASSPRRQGGTSPLHF. The CDR3 DNA reads as TGTGCCAGCAGCCCCAGGCGGCAGGGAGGTACCTCACCCCTCCACTTT.

The chain carries TRBV4-1 and TRBJ2-1; 8 nucleotides agree with TRBD1. This CDR3 comprises 11 residues. Germline values: CDR1 MGHRA, CDR2 YSYEKL. The ends lost 1 base at V and 14 bases at J; junction bases unmatched: 1. CDR3 residues: CASSQGTGKFF. CDR3 nucleotides: TGCGCCAGCAGCCAAGGGACAGGGAAGTTCTTC.

This clonotype was counted between two and nine times. The CDR3 does not close with the conserved phenylalanine or tryptophan, likely indicating a read error. The chain joins TRBV4-2 to TRBJ1-2, with no clear D. V was clipped by 2 bases and J by 7 bases, with 14 bases between them. CDR1 is LGHNA, CDR2 YNFKEQ, per germline. This CDR3 has 14 amino acids. CDR3 sequence: CASSQPEPKRGYTL. In DNA, the CDR3 is TGTGCCAGCAGCCAACCCGAACCCAAGCGTGGCTACACCCTC.

This clonotype occurred many times. The V gene is TRBV18, the J gene TRBJ2-5; D not resolved. CDR3 length equals 13 residues. The V and J ends lost 8 bases and 1 base respectively, with 11 bases between them. CDR1 and CDR2 (germline): KGHSH, LQKENI. The CDR3 reads CASSPGLQETQYF. CDR3 DNA sequence: TGTGCCAGCAGCCCCGGTCTCCAAGAGACCCAGTACTTC.

The CDR3 loop reads CASSLELAGGPGGELFF. The CDR3 region has the DNA TGTGCCAGCAGCTTGGAACTAGCGGGGGGGCCAGGCGGGGAGCTGTTTTTT. This sequence joins TRBV5-5 and TRBJ2-2, with 13 positions matching TRBD2. The CDR3 sequence is 17 residues long. J was trimmed by 7 bases and V by 0 bases; bases with no gene match: 6. Looked up from germline, CDR1 is SGHKS and CDR2 is YYEKEE (reference sequence).

The chain links TRBV2 to TRBJ2-7; possible D gene TRBD2, 6 bases. The germline V gene encodes CDR1 SNHLY and CDR2 FYNNEI. V was cut by 6 bases and J by 5 bases, with 20 bases left in between. CDR3 length equals 15 residues. The CDR3 is CASSQVTSGRNEQYF. The CDR3 DNA is TGTGCCAGCAGCCAAGTCACGTCGGGGAGGAACGAGCAGTACTTC.

The V gene is TRBV7-2, the J gene TRBJ1-2; D gene ambiguous. The germline V gene has CDR1 SGHTA and CDR2 FQGNSA. This CDR3 has 13 residues. V was pared by 5 bases and J by 4 bases, with 11 bases between. In nucleotides, the CDR3 is TGTGCCAGCAGCGGTGATGTGACCTATGGCTACACCTTC. This codes for CASSGDVTYGYTF.

The chain is built from TRBV10-3 and TRBJ1-4; D possibly corresponds to TRBD1 (5 bases). This CDR3 comprises 13 residues. Trimming pared 3 bases from V and 5 bases from J, leaving 7 bases between. From germline, CDR1 is ENHRY and CDR2 SYGVKD. CDR3 loop: CAISDRDNEKLFF. CDR3 sequence (DNA): TGTGCCATCAGTGACAGGGACAATGAAAAACTGTTTTTT.

This clonotype occurred a few times. The chain links TRBV5-1 to TRBJ1-2; a possible D gene is TRBD1 (5 bases). Between the trimmed V and J ends, which lost 0 bases and 4 bases, there was a span of 16 bases. The germline V gene has CDR1 SGHRS and CDR2 YFSETQ. This CDR3 has 16 amino acids. CDR3 nucleotide sequence: TGCGCCAGCAGCTTGGAGATGGGGGAGGTAGTCTATGGCTACACCTTC. This gives the protein CASSLEMGEVVYGYTF.

The V gene is TRBV5-1, the J gene TRBJ1-6, with 10 nucleotides matching TRBD1. The CDR3 loop spans 16 amino acids. Per the germline V gene, CDR1 is SGHRS and CDR2 is YFSETQ. After removal of 4 bases from V and 7 bases from J, the junction contained 8 bases not matched to a gene. CDR3 sequence reads: CASSASTGGLNSPLHF. The DNA of the CDR3 is TGCGCCAGCAGCGCTTCGACAGGGGGCCTAAATTCACCCCTCCACTTT.

The chain couples TRBV5-1 to TRBJ2-6; D may match TRBD1 or TRBD2 (5 bases each). This CDR3 spans 17 amino acids. Per the germline V gene, CDR1 is SGHRS and CDR2 is YFSETQ. Trimming shortened V by 3 bases and J by 1 base, and 14 bases separated the two germline ends. CDR3 bases: TGCGCCAGCAGCTCCGGGACGGGATTATCTGGGGCCAACGTCCTGACTTTC. Its protein is CASSSGTGLSGANVLTF.

This clonotype was counted many times. The chain joins TRBV3-1 to TRBJ2-7, with D tentatively TRBD1 (5 bases). V was pared by 4 bases and J by 3 bases, with 13 bases between. Germline assignment: CDR1 LGHDT and CDR2 YNNKEL (reference sequence). The CDR3 consists of 14 residues. CDR3 DNA sequence: TGTGCCAGCAGCCCCCACCAGGGAAACTACGAGCAGTACTTC. Amino acid sequence: CASSPHQGNYEQYF.

This clonotype was seen at least ten times. The chain combines TRBV2 with TRBJ2-3; D not certain. This CDR3 region has 13 residues. Trimming took 4 bases from V and 2 from J, leaving 7 bases between them. Germline CDR1 is SNHLY and CDR2 is FYNNEI. CDR3 protein: CASSGFDTDTQYF. In nucleotides, the CDR3 is TGTGCCAGCAGTGGATTCGACACAGATACGCAGTATTTT. Full variable domain (remainder filled in from reference TRBV2 and TRBJ2-3): EPEVTQTPSHQVTQMGQEVILRCVPISNHLYFYWYRQILGQKVEFLVSFYNNEISEKSEIFDDQFSVERPDGSNFTLKIRSTKLEDSAMYFCASSGFDTDTQYFGPGTRLTVL.

On this clonotype itself: Since no conserved phenylalanine or tryptophan closes the CDR3, a read error is the likely cause. DNA for the CDR3: TGCGCCAGCAGCCCGTCAAAACCTCAGAACACTGAAGCTTTCCTT. Encoded protein: CASSPSKPQNTEAFL. This chain links TRBV4-1 with TRBJ1-1; D gene ambiguous. Germline loops: CDR1 MGHRA, CDR2 YSYEKL. Trimming took off 4 bases at V and 1 base at J, with 13 bases between the two ends. The CDR3 is 15 residues long.

V gene TRBV20-1 combines with J gene TRBJ1-2; perhaps TRBD1 as D (6 bases). Deletions cut 3 bases from V and 4 bases from J, with 21 bases between. Germline V gives CDR1 DFQATT, CDR2 SNEGSKA (reference sequence). The CDR3 sequence is 16 residues long. In DNA form, the CDR3 reads TGCAGTGCTAGGGACAGACAGACAGGTCTTTTCTATGGCTACACCTTC. This codes for CSARDRQTGLFYGYTF.

This clonotype appeared many times. The gene calls are TRBV18 and TRBJ2-5; 7 bases fit TRBD1. The V gene end was trimmed by 2 bases and the J gene end by 5 bases; junction bases not matched to a gene: 5. The CDR3 length is 14 residues. Germline lookup yields CDR1 KGHSH and CDR2 LQKENI. The CDR3 region is CASSPKTGIETQYF. CDR3 sequence (DNA): TGTGCCAGCTCACCAAAGACAGGGATCGAGACCCAGTACTTC.

The V gene is TRBV6-9, the J gene TRBJ1-2, with D possibly being TRBD1 (6 bases). This CDR3 has 15 residues. CDR1 is MNHGY, CDR2 SVAAGI, per germline. The V end lost 3 bases, the J end lost 14 bases, and 25 bases lay between the germline ends. The CDR3 region is CASSYSNGALTGRTF. For the CDR3, the DNA is TGTGCCAGCAGTTACTCGAACGGGGCCTTAACAGGGCGAACCTTC.

There are a few counts of this clonotype. V and J are TRBV30 and TRBJ2-2; D is unresolved. CDR1 is GTSNPN and CDR2 is SVGIG in the germline V gene (reference sequence). V gave up 5 bases and J gave up 6 bases, with 13 bases separating them. This CDR3 region has 13 residues. The CDR3 sequence is CAWGWSAAGELFF. CDR3 nucleotides: TGTGCCTGGGGCTGGTCCGCGGCCGGGGAGCTGTTTTTT. Variable domain in full (rest from reference TRBV30 and TRBJ2-2): SQTIHQWPATLVQPVGSPLSLECTVEGTSNPNLYWYRQAAGRGLQLLFYSVGIGQISSEVPQNLSASRPQDRQFILSSKKLLLSDSGFYLCAWGWSAAGELFFGEGSRLTVL.

This rearrangement joins TRBV20-1 to TRBJ2-7; 7 bases fit TRBD1. Trimming took 0 bases from V and 3 from J; bases not matched to a gene: 5. From germline, CDR1 is DFQATT and CDR2 SNEGSKA (reference sequence). The CDR3 covers 14 residues. In DNA, the CDR3 is TGCAGTGCTAGAGACCACAGGGGCGGCTACGAGCAGTACTTC. It translates to CSARDHRGGYEQYF.

The rearrangement joins TRBV7-9 to TRBJ2-3; tentatively, D is TRBD1 (6 bases). Trimming removed 5 bases from V and 2 bases from J, with 8 bases in between. The CDR3 length is 13 residues. CDR1 SEHNR and CDR2 FQNEAQ come from the germline V gene (reference sequence). The CDR3 nucleotides read TGTGCCAGCAGCCAGGGGATCACAGATACGCAGTATTTT. Its translation: CASSQGITDTQYF.

J is TRBJ2-1 and V is TRBV24-1; D unclear. Trimming removed 9 bases at V and 9 bases at J, with 17 bases between. The CDR3 is made up of 13 amino acids. Germline V gene sequence: CDR1 KGHDR, CDR2 SFDVKD. In DNA, the CDR3 is TGTGCCACCGCCCAGACCATTGACGCTGAGCAGTTCTTC. This codes for CATAQTIDAEQFF.

This clonotype was seen a handful of times. V usage is TRBV2 and J usage is TRBJ2-2; 8 bases map to TRBD1. Germline V gene lookup returns CDR1 SNHLY and CDR2 FYNNEI. This CDR3 region has 15 residues. V dropped 6 bases and J dropped 4; count of bases not matched to a gene: 7. CDR3 nucleotide sequence: TGTGCCAGCAGCCAACAGGGGGGCGGCACCGGGGAGCTGTTTTTT. It is translated as CASSQQGGGTGELFF.

V is TRBV28 and J is TRBJ1-6, with 8 bases matching TRBD1. The germline V gene encodes CDR1 MDHEN and CDR2 SYDVKM. The CDR3 contains 16 residues. With V trimmed by 7 bases and J by 3 bases, 8 bases remained unmatched. The CDR3 protein is CASTDPGQDYNSPLHF. The CDR3 nucleotides read TGTGCCAGCACTGACCCGGGACAGGACTATAATTCACCCCTCCACTTT.

The genes are TRBV12-5 and TRBJ2-7; D unresolved. CDR3 size: 15 residues. V was cut by 0 bases and J by 4 bases, with 13 bases left in between. CDR1 and CDR2 (germline): LGHNT, FRNRAP. CDR3 loop: CASGLVPRVWYEQYF. The CDR3 DNA reads TGTGCTAGTGGTTTGGTACCCCGGGTCTGGTACGAGCAGTACTTC.

There are a few counts of this clonotype. The gene calls are TRBV5-6 and TRBJ1-1; unclear D gene. The CDR3 consists of 18 residues. Trimming shortened V by 4 bases and J by 1 base, and 23 bases separated the two germline ends. Germline V gene data show CDR1 as SGHDT and CDR2 as YYEEEE. In DNA form, the CDR3 reads TGTGCCAGCAGCCGGCGTCGGCTGTTCGGTTTAAGGAACACTGAAGCTTTCTTT. It yields the protein CASSRRRLFGLRNTEAFF.